The 19 T cell receptor beta chains in this list originate from one sample, sequenced in a study of blood T cell repertoires in COVID-19. Only in-frame clones appear in the TCRdb table, and some are missing; sequencing was by immunoSEQ multiplex PCR. The table has some 150,000 clones, over 75% seen once; the top ten hold approximately 3%. Source material: peripheral blood. These receptors were taken from a woman in her fifties or sixties with active COVID-19.

This chain links TRBV18 with TRBJ2-6; 7 nucleotides line up with TRBD1. CDR3 size: 15 residues. The germline CDR1 and CDR2 sequences are KGHSH and LQKENI. V lost 5 bases and J lost 2; bases outside the gene matches: 3. CDR3 sequence reads: CASSIQGTGANVLTF. The DNA of the CDR3 is TGTGCCAGCTCAATACAGGGGACTGGGGCCAACGTCCTGACTTTC.

V is TRBV25-1 and J is TRBJ2-1, with 9 bases fitting TRBD2. The J segment lost 2 bases and the V segment lost 3 bases, leaving 11 bases of the junction unmatched. In germline, CDR1 is MGHDK, CDR2 SYGVNS. The CDR3 spans 18 residues. Here the CDR3 DNA reads TGTGCCAGCAGTGATGGGGCCGGGCGGGAGGGCCCCTACAATGAGCAGTTCTTC. It codes for CASSDGAGREGPYNEQFF. Full variable domain (missing parts from reference TRBV25-1 and TRBJ2-1): EADIYQTPRYLVIGTGKKITLECSQTMGHDKMYWYQQDPGMELHLIHYSYGVNSTEKGDLSSESTVSRIRTEHFPLTLESARPSHTSQYLCASSDGAGREGPYNEQFFGPGTRLTVL.

The chain combines TRBV5-1 with TRBJ2-5; TRBD1 might be the D (6 bases). Deletions cut 1 base from V and 2 bases from J, with 12 bases between. The CDR3 consists of 15 residues. Germline-derived CDR1 and CDR2 are SGHRS and YFSETQ. Here the CDR3 DNA reads TGCGCCAGCAGCTTGTCAACCGGGACACAAGAGACCCAGTACTTC. As protein: CASSLSTGTQETQYF.

V gene TRBV20-1 combines with J gene TRBJ2-7; TRBD2 agrees at 12 bases. V lost 7 bases and J lost 6; bases outside the gene matches: 1. CDR1 is DFQATT and CDR2 is SNEGSKA in the germline V gene (reference sequence). This CDR3 contains 11 residues. The CDR3 loop reads CSELAGGEQYF. DNA of the CDR3: TGCAGTGAACTAGCGGGAGGCGAGCAGTACTTC.

The V gene is TRBV27, the J gene TRBJ2-7, with 8 bases identical to TRBD2. The CDR3 extends over 13 amino acids. Germline values: CDR1 MNHEY, CDR2 SMNVEV (reference sequence). The V and J ends lost 6 bases and 2 bases, in that order; junction bases with no gene match: 3. CDR3 nucleotides: TGTGCCAGCAGCGTAGCGGGAACCTACGAGCAGTACTTC. Protein: CASSVAGTYEQYF.

The CDR3 DNA follows: TGTGCCAGCAGCTTAGGGACAGGGGAAGGCTACACCTTC. Amino acids: CASSLGTGEGYTF. V and J are TRBV7-2 and TRBJ1-2; 9 positions agree with TRBD1. Trimming at V came to 1 base and at J to 8 bases, leaving 2 bases not matched to a gene. Germline-derived CDR1 and CDR2 are SGHTA and FQGNSA. The CDR3 is made up of 13 amino acids.

The chain uses TRBV6-2 or TRBV6-3 and TRBJ2-7; 8 bases match TRBD2. Germline V gene data show CDR1 as MNHEY and CDR2 as SVGEGT. The CDR3 contains 13 residues. V was pared by 4 bases and J by 4 bases, with 3 bases of the junction left unmatched. Here the CDR3 DNA reads TGTGCCAGCAGTTTGAGCGGGAGTTACGAGCAGTACTTC. Its protein product is CASSLSGSYEQYF.

The CDR3 bases are TGTGCCAGCAGTTGGACTAGCGGGAGTGGTAATGAGCAGTTCTTC. Translating it yields CASSWTSGSGNEQFF. The chain carries TRBV6-5 and TRBJ2-1; TRBD2 agrees at 13 bases. The CDR3 is 15 amino acids. Germline CDR1 reads MNHEY; CDR2 reads SVGAGI. J gave up 7 bases and V 4 bases, and 4 bases lay outside the gene matches.

The chain couples TRBV7-2 to TRBJ1-2; 9 bases agree with TRBD1. The V segment lost 1 base and the J segment 10 bases; nucleotides outside the gene matches: 10. Germline V gene data show CDR1 as SGHTA and CDR2 as FQGNSA. This CDR3 has 15 amino acids. CDR3 nucleotide sequence: TGTGCCAGCAGCTTAGAGGGGGGGACAGGGTCCCCCTACACCTTC. Translated, it gives CASSLEGGTGSPYTF.

This chain links TRBV10-1 with TRBJ2-5, with 14 nucleotides matching TRBD2. The CDR3 loop spans 16 amino acids. Germline V gene sequence: CDR1 WNHNN, CDR2 SYGVQD (reference sequence). V was pared by 0 bases and J by 5 bases, with 2 bases of the junction left unmatched. The CDR3 region is CASSESTSGRGETQYF. CDR3 nucleotides: TGCGCCAGCAGTGAGTCGACTAGCGGGAGGGGTGAGACCCAGTACTTC.

The V and J genes are TRBV4-2 and TRBJ2-1, with a possible D match to TRBD2 (7 bases). V was pared by 2 bases and J by 3 bases, with 11 bases between. Germline-derived CDR1 and CDR2 are LGHNA and YNFKEQ. The CDR3 sequence is 15 residues long. This CDR3 is CASSQRGGDYNEQFF. In DNA, the CDR3 is TGTGCCAGCAGCCAAAGGGGGGGGGACTACAATGAGCAGTTCTTC.

The V and J genes are TRBV6-5 and TRBJ2-1; 11 bases agree with TRBD2. The CDR3 contains 16 residues. Trimming at V came to 4 bases and at J to 5 bases, leaving 7 bases not matched to a gene. Germline V gene lookup returns CDR1 MNHEY and CDR2 SVGAGI. CDR3 residues: CASSSLTSGVNNEQFF. The CDR3, as DNA: TGTGCCAGCAGTTCCCTGACTAGCGGGGTAAACAATGAGCAGTTCTTC.

J is TRBJ1-2 and V is TRBV6-2 or TRBV6-3; D possibly corresponds to TRBD1 (5 bases). Germline V gene data show CDR1 as MNHEY and CDR2 as SVGEGT. Trimming pared 0 bases from V and 7 bases from J, leaving 9 bases between. The CDR3 covers 13 residues. DNA of the CDR3: TGTGCCAGCAGTTACTCGGGGCTTGGTGGCTACACCTTC. Protein sequence: CASSYSGLGGYTF.

Written as DNA, the CDR3 is TGTGCCAGCAGACTAGCGGGACCCTACGAGCAGTACTTC. Amino acids: CASRLAGPYEQYF. V usage is TRBV27 and J usage is TRBJ2-7; 10 nucleotides match TRBD2. V gave up 6 bases and J gave up 2 bases; unmatched junction bases: 1. The germline V gene encodes CDR1 MNHEY and CDR2 SMNVEV (reference sequence). The CDR3 extends over 13 amino acids.

The rearrangement joins TRBV19 to TRBJ1-5, with D perhaps matching TRBD1 (5 bases). Trimming removed 3 bases from V and 3 bases from J, with 12 bases in between. In germline, CDR1 is LNHDA, CDR2 SQIVND (reference sequence). The CDR3 totals 15 residues. CDR3 protein: CASSMTPGVNQPQHF. CDR3 nucleotide sequence: TGTGCCAGTAGTATGACGCCGGGGGTCAATCAGCCCCAGCATTTT.

The rearrangement links TRBV9 to TRBJ1-6; D is unresolved. Trimming shortened V by 3 bases and J by 2 bases, and 12 bases separated the two germline ends. The CDR3 covers 16 residues. Per the germline V gene, CDR1 is SGDLS and CDR2 is YYNGEE. CDR3 residues: CASSERPGTYNSPLHF. DNA of the CDR3: TGTGCCAGCAGCGAAAGACCAGGAACCTATAATTCACCCCTCCACTTT.

The chain uses TRBV4-3 and TRBJ2-3, with D perhaps matching TRBD2 (6 bases). Trimming pared 4 bases from V and 0 bases from J, leaving 11 bases between. The CDR3 runs 15 residues. Germline lookup yields CDR1 LGHNA and CDR2 YSLEER. The CDR3 DNA follows: TGCGCCAGCAGCCGTTCAACTAGCAGCACAGATACGCAGTATTTT. Its protein is CASSRSTSSTDTQYF.

The J gene is TRBJ1-5, the V gene TRBV7-2; TRBD1 is a possible D gene (5 bases). This CDR3 is 17 amino acids long. V dropped 5 bases and J dropped 0 bases, with 17 bases sitting between them. Germline assignment: CDR1 SGHTA and CDR2 FQGNSA. In nucleotides, the CDR3 is TGTGCCAGCAGCCCAGAGGCAGGGACTTATAGCAATCAGCCCCAGCATTTT. The encoded protein is CASSPEAGTYSNQPQHF. The entire variable domain, with the rest obtained from reference TRBV7-2 and TRBJ1-5, is as follows: GAGVSQSPSNKVTEKGKDVELRCDPISGHTALYWYRQSLGQGLEFLIYFQGNSAPDKSGLPSDRFSAERTGGSVSTLTIQRTQQEDSAVYLCASSPEAGTYSNQPQHFGDGTRLSIL.

The chain employs TRBV6-5 and TRBJ2-5; D is undetermined. The germline V gene has CDR1 MNHEY and CDR2 SVGAGI. Trimming took 3 bases from V and 1 from J, leaving 6 bases between them. The CDR3 has 13 amino acids. CDR3: CASSYQFQETQYF. Written as DNA, the CDR3 is TGTGCCAGCAGTTATCAGTTCCAAGAGACCCAGTACTTC.